This TCR beta chain was sequenced for a study of long-term antiretroviral therapy in people with HIV. Researchers ran immunoSEQ v3.0 at survey level. Sequencing efforts were directed toward about 40,000-50,000 T-cell genomes per sample. Method: immunoSEQ multiplex PCR; TCRdb's copy keeps in-frame clones and lacks some. This sample has 30,000 or so clones, with around 74% found just once. V lost 6 bases and J lost 2; bases outside the gene matches: 4. CDR3 length equals 15 residues. The germline gives CDR1 MNHEY, CDR2 SVGAGI. V is TRBV6-5 and J is TRBJ2-1, with 10 positions matching TRBD2. Here the sequenced sample was unsorted PBMCs, taken 3 years after starting antiretroviral therapy. This TCR derives from a man aged 50 or older with HIV. CDR3 DNA sequence: TGTGCCAGCAGCTTTGGACTAGCGGCCTACAATGAGCAGTTCTTC. Protein: CASSFGLAAYNEQFF.